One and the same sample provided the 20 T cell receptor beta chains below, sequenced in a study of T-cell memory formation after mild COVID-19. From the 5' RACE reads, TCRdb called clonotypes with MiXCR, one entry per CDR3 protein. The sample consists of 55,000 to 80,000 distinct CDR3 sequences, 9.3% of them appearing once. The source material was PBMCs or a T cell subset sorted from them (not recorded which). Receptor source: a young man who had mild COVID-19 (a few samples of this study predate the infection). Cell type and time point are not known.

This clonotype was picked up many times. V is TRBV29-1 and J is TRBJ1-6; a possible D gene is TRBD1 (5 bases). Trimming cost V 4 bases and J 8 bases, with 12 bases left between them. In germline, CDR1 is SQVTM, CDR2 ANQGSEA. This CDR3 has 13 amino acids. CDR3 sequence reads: CSVASGDDSPLHF. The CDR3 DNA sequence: TGCAGCGTTGCGTCTGGGGACGATTCACCCCTCCACTTT.

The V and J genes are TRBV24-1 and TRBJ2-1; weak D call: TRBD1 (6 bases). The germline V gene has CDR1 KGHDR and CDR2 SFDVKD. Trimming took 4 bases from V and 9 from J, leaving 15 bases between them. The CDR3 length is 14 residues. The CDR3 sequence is CATSDHRVLSEQFF. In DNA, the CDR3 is TGTGCCACCAGTGACCACAGGGTTCTAAGTGAGCAGTTCTTC.

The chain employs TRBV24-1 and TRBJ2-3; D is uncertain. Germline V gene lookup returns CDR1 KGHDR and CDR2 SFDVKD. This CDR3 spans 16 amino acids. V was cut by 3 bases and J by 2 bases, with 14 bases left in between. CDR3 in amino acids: CATSDPRLGSTDTQYF. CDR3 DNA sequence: TGTGCCACCAGTGATCCCCGACTCGGATCCACAGATACGCAGTATTTT.

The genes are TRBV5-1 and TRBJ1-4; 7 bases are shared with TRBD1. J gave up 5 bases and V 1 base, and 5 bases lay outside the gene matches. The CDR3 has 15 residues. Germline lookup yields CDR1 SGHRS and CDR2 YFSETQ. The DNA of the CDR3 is TGCGCCAGCAGCTTGAGGGGGACAGCAAATGAAAAACTGTTTTTT. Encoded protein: CASSLRGTANEKLFF.

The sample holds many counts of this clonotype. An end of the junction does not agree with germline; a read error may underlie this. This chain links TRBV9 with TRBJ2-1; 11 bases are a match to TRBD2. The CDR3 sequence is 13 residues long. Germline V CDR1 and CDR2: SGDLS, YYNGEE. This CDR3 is CASSGGAANEQFF. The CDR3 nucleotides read TGTGCCAGTAGCGGGGGGGCCGCCAATGAGCAGTTCTTC.

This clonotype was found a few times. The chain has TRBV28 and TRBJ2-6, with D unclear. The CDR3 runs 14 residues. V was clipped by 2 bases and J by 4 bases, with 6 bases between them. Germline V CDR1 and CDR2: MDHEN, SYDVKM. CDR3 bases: TGTGCCAGCAGTTTAACTTCCGGGGCCAACGTCCTGACTTTC. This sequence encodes CASSLTSGANVLTF.

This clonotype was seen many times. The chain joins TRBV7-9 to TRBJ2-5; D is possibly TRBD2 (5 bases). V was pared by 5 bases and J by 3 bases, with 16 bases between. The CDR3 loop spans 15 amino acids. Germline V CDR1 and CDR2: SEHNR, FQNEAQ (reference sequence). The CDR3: CASSARPVEEETQYF. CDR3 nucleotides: TGTGCCAGCAGCGCCCGCCCCGTGGAGGAAGAGACCCAGTACTTC.

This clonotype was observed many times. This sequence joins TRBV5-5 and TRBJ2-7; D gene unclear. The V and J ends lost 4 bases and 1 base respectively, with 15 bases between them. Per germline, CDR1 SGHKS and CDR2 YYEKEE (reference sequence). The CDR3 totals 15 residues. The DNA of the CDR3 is TGTGCCAGCAGCGTGAGCGCAGCCGGATCCTACGAGCAGTACTTC. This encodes CASSVSAAGSYEQYF.

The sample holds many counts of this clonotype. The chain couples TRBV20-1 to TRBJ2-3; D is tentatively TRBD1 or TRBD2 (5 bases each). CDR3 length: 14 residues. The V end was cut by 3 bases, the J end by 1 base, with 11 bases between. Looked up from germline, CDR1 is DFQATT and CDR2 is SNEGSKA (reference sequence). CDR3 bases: TGCAGTGCTAGTAGGGACCTTCGCACAGATACGCAGTATTTT. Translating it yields CSASRDLRTDTQYF.

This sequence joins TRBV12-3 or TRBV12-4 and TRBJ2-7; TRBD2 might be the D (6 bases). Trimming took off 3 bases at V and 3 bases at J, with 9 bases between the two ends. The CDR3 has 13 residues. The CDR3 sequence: CASSFEGGYEQYV. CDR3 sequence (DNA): TGTGCCAGCAGTTTTGAGGGAGGCTACGAGCAGTACGTC.

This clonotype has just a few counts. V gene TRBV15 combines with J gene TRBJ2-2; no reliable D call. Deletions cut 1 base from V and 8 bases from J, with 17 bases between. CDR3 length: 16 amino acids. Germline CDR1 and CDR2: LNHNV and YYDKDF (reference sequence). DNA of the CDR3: TGTGCCACCAGCAGAGCAAGTGGTGCAGCAACAGGGGAGCTGTTTTTT. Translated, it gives CATSRASGAATGELFF. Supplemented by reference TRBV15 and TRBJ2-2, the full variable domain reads DAMVIQNPRYQVTQFGKPVTLSCSQTLNHNVMYWYQQKSSQAPKLLFHYYDKDFNNEADTPDNFQSRRPNTSFCFLDIRSPGLGDTAMYLCATSRASGAATGELFFGEGSRLTVL.

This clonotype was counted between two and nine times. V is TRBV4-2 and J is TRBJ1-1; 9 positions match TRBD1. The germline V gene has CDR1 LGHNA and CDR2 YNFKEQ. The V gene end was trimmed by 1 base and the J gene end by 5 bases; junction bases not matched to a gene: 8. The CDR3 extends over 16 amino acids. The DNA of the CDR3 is TGTGCCAGCAGCCAAGCGGTGGGGACAGGGAGGACTGAAGCTTTCTTT. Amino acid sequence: CASSQAVGTGRTEAFF.

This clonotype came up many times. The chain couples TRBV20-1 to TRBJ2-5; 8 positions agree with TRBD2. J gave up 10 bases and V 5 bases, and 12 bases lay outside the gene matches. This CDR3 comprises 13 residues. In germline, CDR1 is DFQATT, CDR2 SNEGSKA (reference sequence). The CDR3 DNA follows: TGCAGTGCTGGGGGACTAGAGAAGAGAAGCCAGTACTTC. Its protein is CSAGGLEKRSQYF.

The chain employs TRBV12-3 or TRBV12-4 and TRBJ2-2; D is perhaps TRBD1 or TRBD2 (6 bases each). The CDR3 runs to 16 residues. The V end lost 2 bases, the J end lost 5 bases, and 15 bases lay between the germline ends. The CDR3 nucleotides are TGTGCCAGCAGTTTAAGAGGGGGGCTTAAAACCGGGGAGCTGTTTTTT. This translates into CASSLRGGLKTGELFF.

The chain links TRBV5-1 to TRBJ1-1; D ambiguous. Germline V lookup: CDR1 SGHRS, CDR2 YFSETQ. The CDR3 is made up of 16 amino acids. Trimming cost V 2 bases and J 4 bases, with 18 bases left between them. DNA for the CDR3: TGCGCCAGCAGCTTTAGTTTTGGGGTCCGAGGCACTGAAGCTTTCTTT. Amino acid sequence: CASSFSFGVRGTEAFF.

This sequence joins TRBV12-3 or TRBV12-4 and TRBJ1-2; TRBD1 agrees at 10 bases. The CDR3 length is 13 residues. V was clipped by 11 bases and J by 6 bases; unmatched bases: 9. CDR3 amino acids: CALSRQGANGYTF. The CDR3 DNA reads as TGTGCCCTTTCTAGACAGGGGGCGAATGGCTACACCTTC.

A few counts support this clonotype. CDR3 sequence (DNA): TGTGCCAGCAGGCCGAGGGGCGCGGCAGATACGCAGTATTTT. Amino acids: CASRPRGAADTQYF. This chain links TRBV27 with TRBJ2-3, with D tentatively TRBD1 or TRBD2 (5 bases each). CDR1 MNHEY and CDR2 SMNVEV come from the germline V gene (reference sequence). Trimming shortened V by 6 bases and J by 4 bases, and 14 bases separated the two germline ends. This CDR3 is 14 amino acids long.

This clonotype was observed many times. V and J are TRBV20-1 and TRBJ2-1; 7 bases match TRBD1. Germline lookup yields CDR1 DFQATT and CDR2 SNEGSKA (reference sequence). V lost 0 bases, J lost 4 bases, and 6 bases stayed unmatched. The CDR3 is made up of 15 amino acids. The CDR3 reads CSARDRPGGYNEQFF. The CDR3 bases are TGCAGTGCTAGAGATCGGCCAGGGGGATACAATGAGCAGTTCTTC.

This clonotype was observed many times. DNA of the CDR3: TGTGCCAGCAGCTTAGGGACTTTGCTGGGGTACGAGCAGTACTTC. It yields the protein CASSLGTLLGYEQYF. V usage is TRBV7-2 and J usage is TRBJ2-7, with D possibly TRBD2 on 5 matching bases. Trimming left V 1 base short and J 4 bases short, with 14 bases between. Germline values: CDR1 SGHTA, CDR2 FQGNSA. The CDR3 is 15 amino acids.

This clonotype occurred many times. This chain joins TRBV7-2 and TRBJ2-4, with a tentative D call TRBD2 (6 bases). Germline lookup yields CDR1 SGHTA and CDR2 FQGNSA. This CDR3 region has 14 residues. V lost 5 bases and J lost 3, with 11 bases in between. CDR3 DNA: TGTGCCAGCAGCCGGGGAGGAAGCAAAAACATTCAGTACTTC. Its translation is CASSRGGSKNIQYF.